The clone carrying this TCR beta chain was seen a few times. The antigen is undetermined. This sample is drawn from a study of T-cell memory formation after mild COVID-19. Study at large: Clusters of TCRs were largely donor specific. Study-wide results and limits: Researchers report contracting CD4+ clones mostly in CM and EM, with CD8+ clones in EMRA. Clones shrinking between day 15 and 85 showed a balanced CD4/CD8 split, and those that grew later tilted toward CD4+.

The germline CDR1 and CDR2 sequences are SEHNR and FQNEAQ (reference sequence). CDR3 length: 13 amino acids. V gave up 0 bases and J gave up 10 bases, with 10 bases separating them. TCRdb re-called the 5' RACE reads with MiXCR, one entry per CDR3 protein. The table lists more than 150,000 distinct CDR3 sequences, around 18% of them singletons. Sequences were obtained from PBMCs or a T cell subset sorted from them (not recorded which). This TCR was recovered from a man between 18 and 29 years old who had mild COVID-19 (a few samples of this study predate the infection). Cell type and time point are not known. The rearrangement joins TRBV7-9 to TRBJ2-1, with D possibly being TRBD2 (5 bases). CDR3 region: CASSLAMRAEQFF. The CDR3 DNA sequence: TGTGCCAGCAGCTTAGCGATGCGGGCGGAGCAGTTCTTC.